What follows are 19 T cell receptor beta chains derived from one specimen sequenced in a study of early T cells in non-severe SARS-CoV-2 infection. TCRdb ran MiXCR on the 5' RACE reads and lists one entry per CDR3 protein. The table shows 75,000 to 100,000 distinct CDR3 sequences, with about 15% occurring only once. Source material: whole blood. These receptors originate from an adult who was a healthcare worker with PCR-confirmed SARS-CoV-2 infection or an uninfected control (not recorded which).

This clonotype came up many times. This chain uses TRBV6-2 or TRBV6-3 with TRBJ1-5; D might be TRBD1 (6 bases). V was trimmed by 5 bases and J by 0 bases, leaving 17 bases between them. Germline-derived CDR1 and CDR2 are MNHEY and SVGEGT. The CDR3 covers 17 residues. The CDR3 nucleotides are TGTGCCAGCAGTACAGCCGGACAGATTTATAGCAATCAGCCCCAGCATTTT. This encodes CASSTAGQIYSNQPQHF.

J is TRBJ2-3 and V is TRBV6-2 or TRBV6-3; D gene ambiguous. The germline V gene encodes CDR1 MNHEY and CDR2 SVGEGT. The V and J ends lost 1 base and 5 bases respectively, with 4 bases between them. This CDR3 is built from 12 residues. CDR3 protein: CASSYFVDTQYF. Here the CDR3 DNA reads TGTGCCAGCAGTTACTTCGTAGATACGCAGTATTTT.

This clonotype was picked up a small number of times. The chain carries TRBV20-1 and TRBJ2-7; the D gene is possibly TRBD1 (7 bases). The CDR3 runs to 14 residues. The V end lost 2 bases, the J end lost 1 base, and 12 bases lay between the germline ends. The germline V gene encodes CDR1 DFQATT and CDR2 SNEGSKA (reference sequence). The CDR3 DNA is TGCAGTGCTAGACGACAGGGAGGATCCTACGAGCAGTACTTC. Protein: CSARRQGGSYEQYF.

The chain is built from TRBV29-1 and TRBJ1-1; D remains unclear. Per germline, CDR1 SQVTM and CDR2 ANQGSEA. This CDR3 contains 10 residues. The V end lost 4 bases, the J end lost 5 bases, and 5 bases lay between the germline ends. The CDR3 loop reads CSVVGTEAFF. The CDR3 DNA reads TGCAGCGTTGTTGGGACTGAAGCTTTCTTT.

The chain uses TRBV7-8 and TRBJ2-5; 8 nucleotides match TRBD1. Germline V gene lookup returns CDR1 SGHVS and CDR2 FQNEAQ. J gave up 2 bases and V 5 bases, and 7 bases lay outside the gene matches. There are 15 residues in the CDR3. The CDR3 region has the DNA TGTGCCAGCAGCCCACAGGGGGTTTGGCAAGAGACCCAGTACTTC. It translates to CASSPQGVWQETQYF.

The sample holds many counts of this clonotype. The rearrangement uses TRBV10-3 and TRBJ2-5; weak D call: TRBD1 (7 bases). CDR3 length: 15 amino acids. V shed 11 bases and J shed 5 bases, with 24 bases lying between them. Germline CDR1 reads ENHRY; CDR2 reads SYGVKD. Here the CDR3 reads CAAKPRGEIAETQYF. CDR3 sequence (DNA): TGTGCCGCCAAGCCCAGGGGGGAGATAGCGGAGACCCAGTACTTC.

This clonotype has more than one count but fewer than ten. V gene TRBV6-4 combines with J gene TRBJ2-3; 7 bases fit TRBD2. Germline assignment: CDR1 MRHNA and CDR2 SNTAGT. The V gene end was trimmed by 2 bases and the J gene end by 1 base; junction bases not matched to a gene: 3. The CDR3 consists of 15 residues. The CDR3 DNA sequence: TGTGCCAGCAGTGACACCGCGGGGGGCACAGATACGCAGTATTTT. Protein product: CASSDTAGGTDTQYF.

The chain joins TRBV9 to TRBJ2-2; 10 positions match TRBD1. The V segment lost 4 bases and the J segment 8 bases; nucleotides outside the gene matches: 8. CDR3 length equals 15 residues. Germline assignment: CDR1 SGDLS and CDR2 YYNGEE. The CDR3 DNA reads TGTGCCAGCAGCCTAGAAGACAGGGGGCGAGGGGAGCTGTTTTTT. Encoded protein: CASSLEDRGRGELFF.

Only a few counts were recorded for this clonotype. V gene TRBV9 combines with J gene TRBJ2-5; D is undetermined. The V gene's germline CDR1 is SGDLS and CDR2 YYNGEE. CDR3 size: 12 residues. The germline V and J ends were trimmed by 0 bases and 3 bases, with 3 bases remaining between them. In DNA, the CDR3 is TGTGCCAGCAGCGTAGGGGAAGAGACCCAGTACTTC. It yields the protein CASSVGEETQYF.

The gene calls are TRBV19 and TRBJ2-7, with 12 bases aligning to TRBD1. The germline V gene encodes CDR1 LNHDA and CDR2 SQIVND (reference sequence). There are 16 residues in the CDR3. With V trimmed by 5 bases and J by 6 bases, 11 bases remained unmatched. The CDR3 sequence: CASSPRDRGLLGEQYF. The CDR3 bases are TGTGCCAGTAGTCCCCGGGACAGGGGGCTCCTCGGCGAGCAGTACTTC.

This sequence joins TRBV20-1 and TRBJ1-5, with D uncertain. The CDR3 covers 16 residues. Germline V gives CDR1 DFQATT, CDR2 SNEGSKA (reference sequence). The V and J ends lost 3 bases and 2 bases respectively, with 17 bases between them. The CDR3 loop is CSASPAVTLGNQPQHF. CDR3 coding DNA: TGCAGTGCTAGCCCGGCTGTCACCTTAGGCAATCAGCCCCAGCATTTT.

This clonotype was observed a few times. The chain uses TRBV5-1 and TRBJ2-7; the D gene is possibly TRBD2 (6 bases). The CDR3 covers 11 residues. V lost 3 bases and J 7 bases, leaving 8 bases between the germline ends. Germline CDR1 and CDR2: SGHRS and YFSETQ. The CDR3 coding sequence is TGCGCCAGCAGCTACGGGGGAGAGCAGTACTTC. Translating gives CASSYGGEQYF.

The chain carries TRBV19 and TRBJ2-5; tentative D call: TRBD1 (6 bases). Trimming took off 3 bases at V and 0 bases at J, with 11 bases between the two ends. This CDR3 has 15 residues. Germline V gene lookup returns CDR1 LNHDA and CDR2 SQIVND (reference sequence). CDR3 bases: TGTGCCAGTAGTATTGGACAGTTGTACCAAGAGACCCAGTACTTC. Translating gives CASSIGQLYQETQYF.

This clonotype has only a few counts. V gene TRBV20-1 combines with J gene TRBJ2-3, with D perhaps TRBD2 (6 bases). This CDR3 spans 15 amino acids. The V gene's germline CDR1 is DFQATT and CDR2 SNEGSKA (reference sequence). DNA of the CDR3: TGCAGCCCACCGGGACTGACGCCCGGTGCAGATACGCAGTATTTT. It yields the protein CSPPGLTPGADTQYF.

In its sample, this clonotype was seen a few times. The chain is built from TRBV29-1 and TRBJ2-5; D is ambiguous. Germline CDR1 and CDR2: SQVTM and ANQGSEA. The CDR3 runs to 12 residues. V gave up 2 bases and J gave up 9 bases, with 13 bases separating them. The CDR3 sequence: CSVEHEDGAQYF. The CDR3 region has the DNA TGCAGCGTTGAACACGAGGATGGGGCCCAGTACTTC.

The chain has TRBV6-5 and TRBJ2-1; perhaps TRBD2 as D (5 bases). The CDR3 has 14 residues. Trimming shortened V by 5 bases and J by 7 bases, and 15 bases separated the two germline ends. Germline V gives CDR1 MNHEY, CDR2 SVGAGI. CDR3: CASSRSPPGNEQFF. CDR3 nucleotides: TGTGCCAGCAGTCGAAGCCCCCCGGGGAATGAGCAGTTCTTC.

V usage is TRBV6-6 and J usage is TRBJ2-7; unclear D gene. V was trimmed by 6 bases and J by 5 bases, leaving 26 bases between them. This CDR3 region has 17 residues. CDR1 is MNHNY, CDR2 SVGAGI, per germline (reference sequence). The CDR3 is CASSLNAAELQSNEQYF. In DNA form, the CDR3 reads TGTGCCAGCAGCCTCAACGCGGCAGAACTCCAATCTAACGAGCAGTACTTC.

The rearrangement links TRBV7-2 to TRBJ2-7, with D tentatively TRBD1 or TRBD2 (6 bases each). Germline CDR1 is SGHTA and CDR2 is FQGNSA. Trimming took off 3 bases at V and 4 bases at J, with 16 bases between the two ends. This CDR3 is 15 amino acids long. The CDR3 spells CASSFQWGAGYEQYF. DNA of the CDR3: TGTGCCAGCAGCTTCCAGTGGGGGGCTGGGTACGAGCAGTACTTC. The whole variable domain, remainder taken from reference TRBV7-2 and TRBJ2-7, is GAGVSQSPSNKVTEKGKDVELRCDPISGHTALYWYRQSLGQGLEFLIYFQGNSAPDKSGLPSDRFSAERTGGSVSTLTIQRTQQEDSAVYLCASSFQWGAGYEQYFGPGTRLTVT.

The chain links TRBV29-1 to TRBJ2-5; no definite D call. The CDR3 extends over 12 amino acids. Germline CDR1 SQVTM, CDR2 ANQGSEA. With 6 bases removed from V and 5 bases from J, the gap between germline ends came to 13 bases. CDR3 nucleotides: TGCAGCGTCGGACCTATAGGGGAGACCCAGTACTTC. The encoded protein is CSVGPIGETQYF.